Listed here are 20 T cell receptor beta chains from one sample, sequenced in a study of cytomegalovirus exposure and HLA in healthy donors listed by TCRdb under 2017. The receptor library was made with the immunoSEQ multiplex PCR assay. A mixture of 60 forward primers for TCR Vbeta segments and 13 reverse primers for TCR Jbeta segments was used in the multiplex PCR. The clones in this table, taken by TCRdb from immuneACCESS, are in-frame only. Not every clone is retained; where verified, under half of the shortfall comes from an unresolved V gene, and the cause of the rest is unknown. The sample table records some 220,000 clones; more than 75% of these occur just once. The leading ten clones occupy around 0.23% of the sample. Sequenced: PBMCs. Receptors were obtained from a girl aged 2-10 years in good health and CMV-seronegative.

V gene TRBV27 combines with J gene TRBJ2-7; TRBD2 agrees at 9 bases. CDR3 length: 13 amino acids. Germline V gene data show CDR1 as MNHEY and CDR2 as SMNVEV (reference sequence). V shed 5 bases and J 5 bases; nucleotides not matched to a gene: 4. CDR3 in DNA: TGTGCCAGCAGTCCGAGACTAGCGGACGAGCAGTACTTC. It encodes CASSPRLADEQYF.

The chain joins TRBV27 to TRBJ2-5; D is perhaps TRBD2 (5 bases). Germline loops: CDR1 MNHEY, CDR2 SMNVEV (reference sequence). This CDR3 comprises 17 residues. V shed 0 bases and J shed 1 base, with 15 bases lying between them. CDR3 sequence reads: CASSLSMSSVPQETQYF. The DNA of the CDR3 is TGTGCCAGCAGTTTATCGATGAGTAGCGTCCCCCAAGAGACCCAGTACTTC.

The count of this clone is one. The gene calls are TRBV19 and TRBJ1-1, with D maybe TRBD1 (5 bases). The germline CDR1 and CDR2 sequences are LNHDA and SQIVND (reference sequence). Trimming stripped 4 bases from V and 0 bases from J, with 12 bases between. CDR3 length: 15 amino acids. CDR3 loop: CASSTTGLLNTEAFF. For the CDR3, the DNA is TGTGCCAGTAGTACCACGGGACTCCTGAACACTGAAGCTTTCTTT.

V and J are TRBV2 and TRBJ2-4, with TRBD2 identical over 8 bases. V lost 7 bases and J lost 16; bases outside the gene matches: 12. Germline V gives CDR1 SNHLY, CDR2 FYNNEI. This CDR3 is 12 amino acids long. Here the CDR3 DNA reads TGTGCCAGCAATCCCGGGACTAGTAACGGTTACTTC. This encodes CASNPGTSNGYF.

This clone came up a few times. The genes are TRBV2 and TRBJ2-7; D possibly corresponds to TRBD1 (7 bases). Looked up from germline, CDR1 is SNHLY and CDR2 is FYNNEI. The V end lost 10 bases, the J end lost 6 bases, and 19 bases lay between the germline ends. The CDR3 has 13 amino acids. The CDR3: CATPSGGGGEQYF. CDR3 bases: TGTGCCACCCCGTCAGGGGGAGGAGGCGAGCAGTACTTC.

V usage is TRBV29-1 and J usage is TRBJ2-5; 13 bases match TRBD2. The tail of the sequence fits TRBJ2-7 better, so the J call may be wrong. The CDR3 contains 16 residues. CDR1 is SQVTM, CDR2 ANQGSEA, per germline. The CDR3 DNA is TGCAGCGTTGACGGACTAGCGGGGGCCCCAGTGTACGAGCAGTACTTC. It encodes CSVDGLAGAPVYEQYF.

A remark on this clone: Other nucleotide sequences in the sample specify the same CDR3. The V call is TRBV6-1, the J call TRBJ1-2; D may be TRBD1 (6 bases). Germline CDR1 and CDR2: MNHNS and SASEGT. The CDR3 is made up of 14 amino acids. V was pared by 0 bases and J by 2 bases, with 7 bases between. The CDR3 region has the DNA TGTGCCAGCAGTGAAGCCGGGACAAACTATGGCTACACCTTC. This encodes CASSEAGTNYGYTF.

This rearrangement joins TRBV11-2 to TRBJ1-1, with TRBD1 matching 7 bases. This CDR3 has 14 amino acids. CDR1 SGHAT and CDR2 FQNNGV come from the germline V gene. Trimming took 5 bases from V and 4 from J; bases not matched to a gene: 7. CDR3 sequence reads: CASSDRTGRTEAFF. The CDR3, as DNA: TGTGCCAGCAGCGACCGGACAGGACGCACTGAAGCTTTCTTT.

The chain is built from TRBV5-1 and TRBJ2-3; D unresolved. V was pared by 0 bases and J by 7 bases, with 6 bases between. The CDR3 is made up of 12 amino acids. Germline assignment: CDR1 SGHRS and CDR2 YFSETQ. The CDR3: CASSLERNTQYF. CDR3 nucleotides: TGCGCCAGCAGCTTGGAGAGGAATACGCAGTATTTT.

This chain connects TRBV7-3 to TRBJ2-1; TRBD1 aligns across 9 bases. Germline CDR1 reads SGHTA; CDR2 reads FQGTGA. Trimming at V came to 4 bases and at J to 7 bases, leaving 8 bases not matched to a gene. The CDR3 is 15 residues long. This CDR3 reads CASSSGTGFLNEQFF. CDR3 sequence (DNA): TGTGCCAGCAGCTCCGGGACAGGGTTTCTAAATGAGCAGTTCTTC.

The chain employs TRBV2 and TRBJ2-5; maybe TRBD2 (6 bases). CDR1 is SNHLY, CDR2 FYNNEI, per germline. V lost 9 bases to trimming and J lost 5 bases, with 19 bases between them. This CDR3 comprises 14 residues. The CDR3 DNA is TGTGCCAGTAATGCGGGACTCGATTGGGAGACCCAGTACTTC. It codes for CASNAGLDWETQYF.

For the CDR3, the DNA is TGTGCCAGTAGTCTTGGGCAGCCTGACTCTGGAAACACCATATATTTT. Translation: CASSLGQPDSGNTIYF. The J gene is TRBJ1-3, the V gene TRBV19; no clear D. V gave up 5 bases and J gave up 0 bases, with 14 bases separating them. CDR1 and CDR2 (germline): LNHDA, SQIVND (reference sequence). This CDR3 comprises 16 residues.

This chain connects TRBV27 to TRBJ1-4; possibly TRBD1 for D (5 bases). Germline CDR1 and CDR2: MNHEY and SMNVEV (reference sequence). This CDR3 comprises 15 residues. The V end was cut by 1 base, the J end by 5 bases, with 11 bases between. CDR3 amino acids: CASSLWPGKNEKLFF. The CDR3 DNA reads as TGTGCCAGCAGTTTATGGCCAGGGAAAAATGAAAAACTGTTTTTT.

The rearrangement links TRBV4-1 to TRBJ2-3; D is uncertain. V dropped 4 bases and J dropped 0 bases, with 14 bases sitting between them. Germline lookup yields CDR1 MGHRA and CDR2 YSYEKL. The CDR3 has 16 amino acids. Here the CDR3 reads CASSLPGRLSTDTQYF. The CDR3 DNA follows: TGCGCCAGCAGCCTACCAGGTCGGCTAAGCACAGATACGCAGTATTTT.

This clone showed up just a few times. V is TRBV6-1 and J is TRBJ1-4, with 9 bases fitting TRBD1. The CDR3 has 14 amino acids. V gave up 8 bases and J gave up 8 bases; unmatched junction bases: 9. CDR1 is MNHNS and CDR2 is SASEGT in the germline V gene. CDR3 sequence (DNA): TGTGCCAGCGGGGACGGGACAGGGAAGGAAAAACTGTTTTTT. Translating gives CASGDGTGKEKLFF.

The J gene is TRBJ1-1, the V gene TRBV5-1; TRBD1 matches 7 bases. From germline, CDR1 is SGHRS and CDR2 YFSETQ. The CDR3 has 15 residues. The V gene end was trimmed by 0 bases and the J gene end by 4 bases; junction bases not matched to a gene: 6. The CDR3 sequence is CASSLAQGVTTEAFF. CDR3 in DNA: TGCGCCAGCAGCTTGGCTCAGGGGGTTACCACTGAAGCTTTCTTT.

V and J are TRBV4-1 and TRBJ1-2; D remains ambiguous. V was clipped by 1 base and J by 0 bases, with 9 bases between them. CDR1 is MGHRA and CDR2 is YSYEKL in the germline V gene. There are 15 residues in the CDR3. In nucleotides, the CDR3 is TGCGCCAGCAGCCAAGGAGTTGGAGCTAACTATGGCTACACCTTC. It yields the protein CASSQGVGANYGYTF.

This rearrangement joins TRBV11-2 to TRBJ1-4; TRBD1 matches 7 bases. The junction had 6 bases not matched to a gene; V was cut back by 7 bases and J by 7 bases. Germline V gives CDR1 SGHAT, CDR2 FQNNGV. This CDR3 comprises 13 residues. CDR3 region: CASTRGTVEKLFF. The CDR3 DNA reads TGTGCCAGCACCAGAGGGACAGTTGAAAAACTGTTTTTT. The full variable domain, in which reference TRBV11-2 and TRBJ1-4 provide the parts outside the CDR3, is EAGVAQSPRYKIIEKRQSVAFWCNPISGHATLYWYQQILGQGPKLLIQFQNNGVVDDSQLPKDRFSAERLKGVDSTLKIQPAKLEDSAVYLCASTRGTVEKLFFGSGTQLSVL.

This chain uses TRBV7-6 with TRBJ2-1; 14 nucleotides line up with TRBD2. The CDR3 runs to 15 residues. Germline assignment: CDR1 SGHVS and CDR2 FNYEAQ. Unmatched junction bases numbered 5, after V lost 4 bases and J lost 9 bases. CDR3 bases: TGTGCCAGCAGCTCCCTGACTAGCGGGGGGGCTGAGCAGTTCTTC. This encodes CASSSLTSGGAEQFF.

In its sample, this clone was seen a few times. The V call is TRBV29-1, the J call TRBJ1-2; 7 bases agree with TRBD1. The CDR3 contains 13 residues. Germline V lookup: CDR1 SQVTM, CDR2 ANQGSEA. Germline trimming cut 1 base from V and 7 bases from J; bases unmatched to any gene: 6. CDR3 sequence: CSVEGRQGGGYTF. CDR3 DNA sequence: TGCAGCGTTGAAGGCCGACAGGGTGGTGGCTACACCTTC.